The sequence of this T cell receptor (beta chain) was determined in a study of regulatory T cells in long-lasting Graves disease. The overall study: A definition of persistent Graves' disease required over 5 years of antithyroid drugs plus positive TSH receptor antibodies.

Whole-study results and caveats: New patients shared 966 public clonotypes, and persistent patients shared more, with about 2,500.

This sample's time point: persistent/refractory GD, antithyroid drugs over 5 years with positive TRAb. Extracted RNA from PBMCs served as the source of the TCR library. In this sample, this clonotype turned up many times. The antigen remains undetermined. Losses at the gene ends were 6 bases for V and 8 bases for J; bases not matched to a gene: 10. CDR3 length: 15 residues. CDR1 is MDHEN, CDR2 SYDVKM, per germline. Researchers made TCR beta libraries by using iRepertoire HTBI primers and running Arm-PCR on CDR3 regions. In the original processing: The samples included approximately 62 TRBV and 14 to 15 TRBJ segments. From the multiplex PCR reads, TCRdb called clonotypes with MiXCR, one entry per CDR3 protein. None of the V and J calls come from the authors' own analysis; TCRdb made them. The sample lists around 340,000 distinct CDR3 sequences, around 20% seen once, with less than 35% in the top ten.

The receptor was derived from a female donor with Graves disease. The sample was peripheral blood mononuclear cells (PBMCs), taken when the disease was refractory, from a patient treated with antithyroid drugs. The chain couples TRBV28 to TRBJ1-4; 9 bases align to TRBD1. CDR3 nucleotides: TGTGCCAGCAGCCTCCCGGGACAGGGAAAGGAAAAACTGTTTTTT. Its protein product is CASSLPGQGKEKLFF.